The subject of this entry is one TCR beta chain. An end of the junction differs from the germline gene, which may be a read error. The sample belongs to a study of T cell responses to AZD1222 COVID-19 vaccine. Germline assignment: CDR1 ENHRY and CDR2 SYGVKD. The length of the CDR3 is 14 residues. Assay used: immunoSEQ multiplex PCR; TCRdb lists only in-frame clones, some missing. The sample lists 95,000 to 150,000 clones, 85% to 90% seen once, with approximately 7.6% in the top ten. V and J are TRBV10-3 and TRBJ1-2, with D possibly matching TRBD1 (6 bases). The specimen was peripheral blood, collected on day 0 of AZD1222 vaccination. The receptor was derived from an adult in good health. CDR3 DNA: TGTGCCATCAGGGAGATGGACAGTAACTATGACTACACCTTC. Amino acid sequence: CAIREMDSNYDYTF.